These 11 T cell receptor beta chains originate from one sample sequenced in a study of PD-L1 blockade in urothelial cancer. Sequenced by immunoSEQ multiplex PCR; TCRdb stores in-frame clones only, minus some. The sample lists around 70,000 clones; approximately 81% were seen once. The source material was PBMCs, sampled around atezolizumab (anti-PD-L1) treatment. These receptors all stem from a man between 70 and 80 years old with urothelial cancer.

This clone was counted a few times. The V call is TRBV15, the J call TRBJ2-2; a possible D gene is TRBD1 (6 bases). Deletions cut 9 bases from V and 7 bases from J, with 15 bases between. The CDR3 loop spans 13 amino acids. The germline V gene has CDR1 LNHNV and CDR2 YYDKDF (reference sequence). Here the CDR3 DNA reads TGTGCCACAAAGGACAGTTTGGTCGGGGAGCTGTTTTTT. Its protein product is CATKDSLVGELFF.

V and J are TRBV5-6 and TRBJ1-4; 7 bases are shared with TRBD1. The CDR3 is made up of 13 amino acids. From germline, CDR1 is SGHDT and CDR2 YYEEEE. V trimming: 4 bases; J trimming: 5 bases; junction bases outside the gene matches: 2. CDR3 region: CASSLQGNEKLFF. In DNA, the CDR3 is TGTGCCAGCAGCCTACAGGGGAATGAAAAACTGTTTTTT.

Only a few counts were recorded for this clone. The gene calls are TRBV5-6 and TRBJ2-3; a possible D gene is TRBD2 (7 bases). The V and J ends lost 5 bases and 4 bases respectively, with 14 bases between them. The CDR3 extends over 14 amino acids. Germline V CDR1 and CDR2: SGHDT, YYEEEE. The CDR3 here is CASSGGGQADTQYF. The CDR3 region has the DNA TGTGCCAGCAGTGGGGGGGGGCAGGCAGATACGCAGTATTTT.

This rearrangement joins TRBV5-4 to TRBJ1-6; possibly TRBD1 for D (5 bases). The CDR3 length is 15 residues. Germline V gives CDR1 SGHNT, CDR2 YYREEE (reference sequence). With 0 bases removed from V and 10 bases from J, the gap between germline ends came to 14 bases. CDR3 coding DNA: TGTGCCAGCAGCTTGGACCAGGGAATTCGGTCACCCCTCCACTTT. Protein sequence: CASSLDQGIRSPLHF. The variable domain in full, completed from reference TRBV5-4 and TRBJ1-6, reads ETGVTQSPTHLIKTRGQQVTLRCSSQSGHNTVSWYQQALGQGPQFIFQYYREEENGRGNFPPRFSGLQFPNYSSELNVNALELDDSALYLCASSLDQGIRSPLHFGNGTRLTVT.

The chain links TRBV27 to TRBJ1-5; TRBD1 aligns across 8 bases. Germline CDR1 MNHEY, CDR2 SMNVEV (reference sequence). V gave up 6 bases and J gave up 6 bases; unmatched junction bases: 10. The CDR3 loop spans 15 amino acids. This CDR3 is CASRPSGGPGQPQHF. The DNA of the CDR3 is TGTGCCAGCAGACCCTCAGGGGGCCCGGGTCAGCCCCAGCATTTT.

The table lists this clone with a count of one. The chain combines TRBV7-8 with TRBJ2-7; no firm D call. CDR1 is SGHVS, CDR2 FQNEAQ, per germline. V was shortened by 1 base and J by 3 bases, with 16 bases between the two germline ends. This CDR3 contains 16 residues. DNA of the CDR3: TGTGCCAGCAGCTTAGGTAGTAGCCCGATAGTCTACGAGCAGTACTTC. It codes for CASSLGSSPIVYEQYF.

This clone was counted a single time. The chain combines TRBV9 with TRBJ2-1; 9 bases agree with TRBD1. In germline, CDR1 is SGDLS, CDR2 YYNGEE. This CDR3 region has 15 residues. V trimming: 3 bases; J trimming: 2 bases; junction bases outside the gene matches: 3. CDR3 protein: CASSEGQGTYNEQFF. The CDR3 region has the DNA TGTGCCAGCAGCGAGGGACAGGGCACCTACAATGAGCAGTTCTTC.

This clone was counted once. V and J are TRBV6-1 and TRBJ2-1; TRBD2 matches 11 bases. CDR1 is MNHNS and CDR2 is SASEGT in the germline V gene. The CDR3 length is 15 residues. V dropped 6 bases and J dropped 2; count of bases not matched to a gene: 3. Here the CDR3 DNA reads TGTGCCAGCAGAACTAGCGGGAGCACCTACAATGAGCAGTTCTTC. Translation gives CASRTSGSTYNEQFF.

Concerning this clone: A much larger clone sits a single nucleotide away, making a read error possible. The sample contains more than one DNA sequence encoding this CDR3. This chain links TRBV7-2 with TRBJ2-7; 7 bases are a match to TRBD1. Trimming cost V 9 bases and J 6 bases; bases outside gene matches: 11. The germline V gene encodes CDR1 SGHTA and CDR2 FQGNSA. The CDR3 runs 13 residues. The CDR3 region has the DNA TGTGCCAGTAGCAGGGACAGTATCGGCGAGCAGTACTTC. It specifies CASSRDSIGEQYF. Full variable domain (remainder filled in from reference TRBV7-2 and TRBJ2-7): GAGVSQSPSNKVTEKGKDVELRCDPISGHTALYWYRQSLGQGLEFLIYFQGNSAPDKSGLPSDRFSAERTGGSVSTLTIQRTQQEDSAVYLCASSRDSIGEQYFGPGTRLTVT.

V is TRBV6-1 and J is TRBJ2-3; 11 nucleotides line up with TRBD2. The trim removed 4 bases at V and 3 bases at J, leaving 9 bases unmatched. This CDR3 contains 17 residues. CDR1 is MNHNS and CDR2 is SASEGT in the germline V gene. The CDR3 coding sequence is TGTGCCAGCAGTGCTACCGGGACTAGCGGTAGTACAGATACGCAGTATTTT. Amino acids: CASSATGTSGSTDTQYF.

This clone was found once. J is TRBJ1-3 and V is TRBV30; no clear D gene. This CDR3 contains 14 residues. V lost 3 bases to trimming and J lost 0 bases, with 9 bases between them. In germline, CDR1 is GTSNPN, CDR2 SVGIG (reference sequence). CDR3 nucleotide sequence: TGTGCCTGGAGCCCGACGGGCTCTGGAAACACCATATATTTT. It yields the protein CAWSPTGSGNTIYF.